This T cell receptor (beta chain) was obtained from a study of T cells in Graves' hyperthyroidism and ophthalmopathy. Study-level results: Most thyroid clonotypes expanded above 0.001 were also detected in blood.

TCR beta CDR3 regions were amplified from RNA transcripts. The HTBI primer set was used in a first-round RT-PCR of the TCR CDR3. Using its own MiXCR run on the multiplex PCR reads, TCRdb lists one record per CDR3 protein. The sample comprises about 640,000 distinct CDR3 sequences, less than 25% of which are singletons, and about 35% rests with the top ten. Trimming cost V 9 bases and J 0 bases, with 15 bases left between them. The CDR3 spans 15 residues. Germline CDR1 is LNHDA and CDR2 is SQIVND (reference sequence). About this clonotype itself: Its matching antigen is unknown.

Sequencing used blood. This receptor was identified in a man in his thirties or forties with Graves' ophthalmopathy. The chain joins TRBV19 to TRBJ1-5; D is ambiguous. The CDR3, as DNA: TGTGCCAGCTCGAGGGAGTCGAATAGCAATCAGCCCCAGCATTTT. Translated, it gives CASSRESNSNQPQHF.